What follows are 11 T cell receptor beta chains derived from one specimen sequenced in a study of CD8 T cells in ankylosing spondylitis. TCRdb reprocessed the 5' RACE reads via MiXCR and lists one record per CDR3 protein. The data show roughly 170,000 distinct CDR3 sequences, with 9.5% to 10% seen just once and around 16% held by the top ten. The sample comprised blood, either unsorted or a sorted T cell fraction (not recorded which). The receptor source for this set is a female donor with ankylosing spondylitis or in good health (not recorded which).

This clonotype appeared a few times. The V call is TRBV11-2, the J call TRBJ2-7, with 10 bases matching TRBD2. V trimming: 6 bases; J trimming: 5 bases; junction bases outside the gene matches: 16. The germline V gene has CDR1 SGHAT and CDR2 FQNNGV. This CDR3 is 17 amino acids long. The CDR3 region is CASSYGGSGRAIDEQYF. The CDR3 DNA reads TGTGCCAGCAGTTACGGCGGGAGCGGGAGGGCAATCGACGAGCAGTACTTC.

A few counts support this clonotype. The chain uses TRBV5-6 and TRBJ2-1, with 8 bases that match TRBD1. The CDR3 runs 14 residues. J was trimmed by 2 bases and V by 5 bases; bases with no gene match: 3. The germline CDR1 and CDR2 sequences are SGHDT and YYEEEE. The CDR3 here is CASSIQGAYNEQFF. The CDR3 DNA sequence: TGTGCCAGCAGTATACAGGGGGCCTACAATGAGCAGTTCTTC.

CDR3 sequence: CATSSALGLAIYNEQFF. The CDR3 coding sequence is TGTGCCACCAGCAGTGCACTCGGACTAGCCATTTACAATGAGCAGTTCTTC. This rearrangement joins TRBV15 to TRBJ2-1, with 8 bases lining up with TRBD2. J lost 4 bases, V lost 3 bases, and 11 bases had no gene match. This CDR3 region has 17 residues. Germline loops: CDR1 LNHNV, CDR2 YYDKDF (reference sequence).

This clonotype turned up a few times. V usage is TRBV7-6 and J usage is TRBJ1-1; D ambiguous. With 1 base removed from V and 0 bases from J, the gap between germline ends came to 12 bases. The CDR3 contains 16 residues. The germline V gene has CDR1 SGHVS and CDR2 FNYEAQ. CDR3 in amino acids: CASSLVARRMNTEAFF. CDR3 coding DNA: TGTGCCAGCAGCTTAGTGGCCCGGAGGATGAACACTGAAGCTTTCTTT.

This clonotype was seen a handful of times. The chain is built from TRBV29-1 and TRBJ2-1; no clear D. From germline, CDR1 is SQVTM and CDR2 ANQGSEA. This CDR3 has 13 residues. V was pared by 7 bases and J by 0 bases, with 10 bases between. As DNA, the CDR3 is TGCAGCGCCCAAATGGCCTCCTACAATGAGCAGTTCTTC. Amino acid sequence: CSAQMASYNEQFF.

This chain joins TRBV25-1 and TRBJ1-1; 8 positions agree with TRBD1. J gave up 3 bases and V 8 bases, and 5 bases lay outside the gene matches. CDR3 length equals 13 residues. From germline, CDR1 is MGHDK and CDR2 SYGVNS. CDR3 region: CASGQGGYTEAFF. CDR3 nucleotide sequence: TGTGCCAGCGGACAGGGAGGCTACACTGAAGCTTTCTTT. The entire variable domain, with the rest obtained from reference TRBV25-1 and TRBJ1-1, is as follows: EADIYQTPRYLVIGTGKKITLECSQTMGHDKMYWYQQDPGMELHLIHYSYGVNSTEKGDLSSESTVSRIRTEHFPLTLESARPSHTSQYLCASGQGGYTEAFFGQGTRLTVV.

There are a few counts of this clonotype. This chain connects TRBV7-9 to TRBJ1-4; D call uncertain. This CDR3 region has 14 residues. Germline V gene sequence: CDR1 SEHNR, CDR2 FQNEAQ (reference sequence). With 6 bases removed from V and 4 bases from J, the gap between germline ends came to 12 bases. DNA for the CDR3: TGTGCCAGCAGAGTAGACGGCTTTAATGAAAAACTGTTTTTT. Translated: CASRVDGFNEKLFF.

This clonotype was detected many times. V gene TRBV4-3 combines with J gene TRBJ2-7; 11 bases line up with TRBD2. The CDR3 sequence is 17 residues long. V lost 4 bases and J lost 5; bases outside the gene matches: 13. Looked up from germline, CDR1 is LGHNA and CDR2 is YSLEER. The CDR3 sequence: CASSLSPLAGGSHEQYF. CDR3 nucleotides: TGCGCCAGCAGCCTGAGCCCCCTAGCGGGAGGTTCCCACGAGCAGTACTTC.

Regarding this clonotype: Compared with germline, one end of the junction differs, possibly owing to a read error. The chain employs TRBV7-9 and TRBJ1-6; the D gene is possibly TRBD1 (5 bases). The V gene's germline CDR1 is SEHNR and CDR2 FQNEAQ (reference sequence). This CDR3 has 12 residues. DNA of the CDR3: TGTGCCAGCAGATTAGGGGTTCACCCCCTCCACTTT. Translating it yields CASRLGVHPLHF.

This clonotype has a count of ten or more. The rearrangement uses TRBV9 and TRBJ2-3; no firm D call. The CDR3 runs to 15 residues. Germline CDR1 is SGDLS and CDR2 is YYNGEE. With 4 bases removed from V and 1 base from J, the gap between germline ends came to 13 bases. The DNA of the CDR3 is TGTGCCAGCAGCCCCCCTGCGGACGGCACAGATACGCAGTATTTT. This encodes CASSPPADGTDTQYF. Full variable domain (rest looked up from reference TRBV9 and TRBJ2-3): DSGVTQTPKHLITATGQRVTLRCSPRSGDLSVYWYQQSLDQGLQFLIQYYNGEERAKGNILERFSAQQFPDLHSELNLSSLELGDSALYFCASSPPADGTDTQYFGPGTRLTVL.

The rearrangement joins TRBV4-3 to TRBJ2-7, with D uncertain. The CDR3 spans 16 residues. Germline lookup yields CDR1 LGHNA and CDR2 YSLEER. With 1 base removed from V and 4 bases from J, the gap between germline ends came to 17 bases. The CDR3 DNA reads as TGCGCCAGCAGCCAAGGATGGCAGAGTAGTGTATACGAGCAGTACTTC. Encoded protein: CASSQGWQSSVYEQYF.